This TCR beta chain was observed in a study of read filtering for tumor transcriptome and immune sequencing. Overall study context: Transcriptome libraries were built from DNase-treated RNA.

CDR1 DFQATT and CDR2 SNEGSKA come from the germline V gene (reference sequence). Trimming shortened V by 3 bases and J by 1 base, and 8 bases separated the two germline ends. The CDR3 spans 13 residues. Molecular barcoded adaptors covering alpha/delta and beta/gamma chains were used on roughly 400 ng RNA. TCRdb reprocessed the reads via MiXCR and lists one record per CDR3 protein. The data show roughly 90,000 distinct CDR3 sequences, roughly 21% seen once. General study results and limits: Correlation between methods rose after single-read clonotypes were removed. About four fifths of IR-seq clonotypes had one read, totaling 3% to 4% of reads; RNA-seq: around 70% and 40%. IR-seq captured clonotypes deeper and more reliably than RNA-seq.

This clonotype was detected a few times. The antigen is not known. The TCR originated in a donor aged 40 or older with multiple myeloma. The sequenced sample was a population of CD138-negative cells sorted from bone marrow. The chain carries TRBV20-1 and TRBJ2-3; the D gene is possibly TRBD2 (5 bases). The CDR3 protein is CSARGSGTDTQYF. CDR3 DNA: TGCAGTGCTAGGGGTAGCGGCACAGATACGCAGTATTTT.